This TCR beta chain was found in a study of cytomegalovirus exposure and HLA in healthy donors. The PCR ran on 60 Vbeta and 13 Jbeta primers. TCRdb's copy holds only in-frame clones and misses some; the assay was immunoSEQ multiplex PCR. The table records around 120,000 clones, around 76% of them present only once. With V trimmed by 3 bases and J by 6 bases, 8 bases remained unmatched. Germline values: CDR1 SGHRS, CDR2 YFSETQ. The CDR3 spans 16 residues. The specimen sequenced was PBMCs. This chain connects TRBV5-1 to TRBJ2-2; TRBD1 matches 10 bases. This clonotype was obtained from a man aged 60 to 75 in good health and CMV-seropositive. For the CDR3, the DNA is TGCGCCAGCAGCTCGAATCCGGGACAGGGGTCCGGGGAGCTGTTTTTT. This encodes CASSSNPGQGSGELFF.